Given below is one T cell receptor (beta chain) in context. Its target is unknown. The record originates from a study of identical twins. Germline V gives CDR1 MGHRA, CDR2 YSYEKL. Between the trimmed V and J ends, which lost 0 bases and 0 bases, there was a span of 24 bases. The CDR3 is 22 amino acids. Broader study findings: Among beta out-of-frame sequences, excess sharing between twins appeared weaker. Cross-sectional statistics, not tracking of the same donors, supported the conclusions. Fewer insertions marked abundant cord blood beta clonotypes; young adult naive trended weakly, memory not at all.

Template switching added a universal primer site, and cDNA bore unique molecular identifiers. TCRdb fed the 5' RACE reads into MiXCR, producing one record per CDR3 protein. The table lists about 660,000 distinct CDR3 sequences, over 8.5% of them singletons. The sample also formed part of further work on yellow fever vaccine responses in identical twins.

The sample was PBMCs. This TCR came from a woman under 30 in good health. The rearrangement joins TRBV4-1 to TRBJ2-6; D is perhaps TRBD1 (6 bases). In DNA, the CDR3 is TGCGCCAGCAGCCAAGAAGCATTGGTCCCGGACAGCCTAATCTCTGGGGCCAACGTCCTGACTTTC. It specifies CASSQEALVPDSLISGANVLTF.